These T cell receptor beta chains were read from a single sample in a study of cytomegalovirus exposure and HLA in healthy donors. The data were produced by immunoSEQ multiplex PCR, yet TCRdb's version contains in-frame clones alone and is incomplete. The sample includes under 200,000 clones, 77% of them seen just once. The sequenced sample was PBMCs. Source of these receptors: a man aged 45 to 65 in good health and CMV-seropositive. Each CDR3 is given with its conserved first and last residue. Some rows have no size entry. The others give once, few or many, or a class for an expanded clone.

TRBV6-4,NA,TRBJ2-7,CASRNRDTGSYEQYF
TRBV5-4,NA,TRBJ1-1,CASSPWRQGRYVEDTEAFF
TRBV6-7,NA,NA,CASSYSADPYEQYF
TRBV9,NA,TRBJ2-7,CASSSSHGNPYEQYF
TRBV14,NA,TRBJ1-6,CASSQSGEQPIGSPLHF
TRBV5-6,NA,TRBJ2-7,CASSATGGHEQYF
TRBV5-4,NA,TRBJ1-2,CASSQEAGLATYGYTF
TRBV27,NA,TRBJ1-1,CASSFRGEGTEAFF
TRBV5-8,once,TRBJ1-4,CASSPQGANEKLFF
TRBV27,few,TRBJ1-1,CASSTGNTEAFF
TRBV12-5,once,TRBJ2-5,CASGLVTLGYKETQYF
TRBV2,NA,TRBJ2-3,CASSPTRVSQYF
TRBV27,NA,NA,CASSSQGPYEQYF
TRBV27,NA,TRBJ2-3,CASSLKTPSTDTQYF
TRBV5-1,NA,TRBJ1-1,CASSLDGQAAFF
TRBV15,NA,TRBJ1-2,CATSRDLEFNYGYTF
TRBV19,NA,TRBJ2-2,CASSRPGTGTGELFF
TRBV5-1,few,TRBJ2-7,CASSGNRGSYEQYF
TRBV28,few,TRBJ2-2,CASIRGTLLTGELFF
TRBV18,NA,TRBJ2-2,CASSSGTAAMNTGELFF
TRBV27,NA,TRBJ1-2,CASSYTLGAVNYGYTF